This TCR beta chain was documented in a study of blood T cell repertoires in COVID-19. Study-level information: COVID-19 samples collected from the United States, Italy and Spain covered acute and convalescent phases.

How the authors handled the data: Amplification from reference gene primers served as the basis for estimated nucleated cell counts. Here immunoSEQ multiplex PCR was the method, and the copy in TCRdb shows in-frame clones only, minus some. From that table come the V and J calls and clone size; the DNA was used to work out D and trimming. The table shows around 130,000 clones, with about four fifths occurring only once. V shed 4 bases and J 13 bases; nucleotides not matched to a gene: 8. The germline CDR1 and CDR2 sequences are SGHVS and FNYEAQ. The CDR3 spans 14 residues. This receptor was identified in a human donor in a cohort sampled during active COVID-19. The specimen was peripheral blood. The chain joins TRBV7-6 to TRBJ1-6, with 9 nucleotides matching TRBD1. In DNA form, the CDR3 reads TGTGCCAGCAGCTCCGGGACAGGGAGGGCCCCCCTCCACTTT. Amino acids: CASSSGTGRAPLHF.